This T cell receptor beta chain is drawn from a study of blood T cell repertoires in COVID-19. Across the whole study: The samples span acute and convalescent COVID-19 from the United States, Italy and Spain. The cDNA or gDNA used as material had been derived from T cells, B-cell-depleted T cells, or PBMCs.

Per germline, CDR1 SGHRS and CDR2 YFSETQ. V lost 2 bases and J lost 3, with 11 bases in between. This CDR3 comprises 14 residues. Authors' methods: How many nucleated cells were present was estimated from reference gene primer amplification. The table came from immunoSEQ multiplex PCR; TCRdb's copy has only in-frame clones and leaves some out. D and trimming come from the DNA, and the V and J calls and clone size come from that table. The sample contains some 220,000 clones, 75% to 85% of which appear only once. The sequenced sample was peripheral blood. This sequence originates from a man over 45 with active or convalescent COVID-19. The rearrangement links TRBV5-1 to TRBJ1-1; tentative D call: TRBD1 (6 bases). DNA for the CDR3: TGCGCCAGCAGCTTAGGGGGAGGGGACACTGAAGCTTTCTTT. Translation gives CASSLGGGDTEAFF. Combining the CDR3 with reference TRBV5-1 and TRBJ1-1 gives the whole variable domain KAGVTQTPRYLIKTRGQQVTLSCSPISGHRSVSWYQQTPGQGLQFLFEYFSETQRNKGNFPGRFSGRQFSNSRSEMNVSTLELGDSALYLCASSLGGGDTEAFFGQGTRLTVV.